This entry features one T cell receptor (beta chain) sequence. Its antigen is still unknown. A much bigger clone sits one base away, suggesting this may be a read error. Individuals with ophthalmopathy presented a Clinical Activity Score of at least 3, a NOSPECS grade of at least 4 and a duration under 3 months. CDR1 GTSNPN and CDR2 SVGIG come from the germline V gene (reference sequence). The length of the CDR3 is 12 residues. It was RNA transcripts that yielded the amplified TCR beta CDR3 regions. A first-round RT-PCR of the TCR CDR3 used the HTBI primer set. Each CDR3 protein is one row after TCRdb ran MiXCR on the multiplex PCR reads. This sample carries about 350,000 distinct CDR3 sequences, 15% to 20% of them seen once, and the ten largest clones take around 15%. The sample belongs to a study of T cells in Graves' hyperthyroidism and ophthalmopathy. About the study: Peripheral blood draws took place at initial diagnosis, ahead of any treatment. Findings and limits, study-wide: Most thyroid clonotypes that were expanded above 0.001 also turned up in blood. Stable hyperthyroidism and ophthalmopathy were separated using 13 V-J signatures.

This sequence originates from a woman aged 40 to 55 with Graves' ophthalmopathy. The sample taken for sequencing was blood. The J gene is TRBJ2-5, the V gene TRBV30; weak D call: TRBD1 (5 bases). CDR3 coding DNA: TGTGCCTGGAGTAGGGGCCAAGAGACCCTGTACTTC. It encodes CAWSRGQETLYF. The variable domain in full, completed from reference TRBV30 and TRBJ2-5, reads SQTIHQWPATLVQPVGSPLSLECTVEGTSNPNLYWYRQAAGRGLQLLFYSVGIGQISSEVPQNLSASRPQDRQFILSSKKLLLSDSGFYLCAWSRGQETLYFGPGTRLLVL.